The text below deals with one TCR beta chain. Germline V CDR1 and CDR2: SQVTM, ANQGSEA. V was trimmed by 8 bases and J by 7 bases, leaving 12 bases between them. The CDR3 consists of 11 residues. The data are from a study of CD8 T cells in Susac syndrome. RNA in amounts of about 0.5 to 1 ug was reverse transcribed with random hexamers. A single record per CDR3 protein comes from TCRdb applying MiXCR to the immunoSEQ multiplex PCR reads. The data contain roughly 150,000 distinct CDR3 sequences, about 94% of them seen just once; the ten biggest clones take up more than 0.11%. This sequence originates from a human donor in good health. The chain joins TRBV29-1 to TRBJ2-1, with D possibly TRBD2 on 6 matching bases. Input material: CD4+ T cells from PBMCs. In DNA, the CDR3 is TGCAGCACCTCACGGGGGAATGAGCAGTTCTTC. This codes for CSTSRGNEQFF.